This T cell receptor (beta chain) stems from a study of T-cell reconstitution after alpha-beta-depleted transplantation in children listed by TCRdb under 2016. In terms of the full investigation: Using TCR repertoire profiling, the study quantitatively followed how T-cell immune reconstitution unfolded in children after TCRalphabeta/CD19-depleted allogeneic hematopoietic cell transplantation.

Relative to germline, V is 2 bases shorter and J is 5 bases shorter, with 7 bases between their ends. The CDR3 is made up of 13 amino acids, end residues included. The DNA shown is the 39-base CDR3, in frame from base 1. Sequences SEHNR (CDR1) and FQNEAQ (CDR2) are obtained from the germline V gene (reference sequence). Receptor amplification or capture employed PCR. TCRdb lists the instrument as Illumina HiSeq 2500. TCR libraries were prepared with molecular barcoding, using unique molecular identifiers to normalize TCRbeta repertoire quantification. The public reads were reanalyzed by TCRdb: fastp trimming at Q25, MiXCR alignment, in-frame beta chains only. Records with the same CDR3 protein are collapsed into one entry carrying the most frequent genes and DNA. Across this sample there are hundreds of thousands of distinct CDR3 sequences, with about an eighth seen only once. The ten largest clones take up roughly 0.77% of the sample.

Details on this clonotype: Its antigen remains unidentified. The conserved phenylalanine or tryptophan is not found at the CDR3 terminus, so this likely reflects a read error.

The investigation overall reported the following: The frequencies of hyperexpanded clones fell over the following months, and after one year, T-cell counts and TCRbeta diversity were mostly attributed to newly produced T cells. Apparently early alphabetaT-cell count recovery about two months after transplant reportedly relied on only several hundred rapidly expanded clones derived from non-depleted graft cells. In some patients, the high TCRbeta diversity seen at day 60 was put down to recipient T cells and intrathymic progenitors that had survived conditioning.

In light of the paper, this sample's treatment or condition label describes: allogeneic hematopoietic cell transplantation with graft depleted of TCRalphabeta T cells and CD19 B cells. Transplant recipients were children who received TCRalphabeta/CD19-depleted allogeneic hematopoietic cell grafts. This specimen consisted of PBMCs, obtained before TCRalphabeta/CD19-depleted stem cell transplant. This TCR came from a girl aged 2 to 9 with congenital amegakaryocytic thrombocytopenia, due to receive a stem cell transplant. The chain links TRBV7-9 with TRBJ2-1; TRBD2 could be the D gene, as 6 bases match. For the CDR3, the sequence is CASSLSGDNEQFL. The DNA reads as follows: TGTGCCAGCAGCTTATCGGGGGACAATGAGCAGTTCTTA.